This TCR beta chain comes out of a study of CD8+CD57+ T cells in acquired aplastic anemia. Whole-study findings and limits: It was found that about 31 CD8+ CDR3 sequences were shared between patients and controls.

Between the trimmed V and J ends, which lost 1 base and 3 bases, there was a span of 9 bases. The V gene's germline CDR1 is SGHTA and CDR2 FQGNSA. The CDR3 is 15 residues long. As regards this clonotype: The target antigen is unknown.

For sequencing, patients were chosen who had shown expansion of CD8+CD57+ cells by flow cytometry. The cohort consisted entirely of patients having severe acquired aplastic anemia. TCR beta VDJ and CDR3 profiling used genomic DNA as template. TCRdb reprocessed the reads with MiXCR, giving one entry per CDR3 protein. The sample lists about 120,000 distinct CDR3 sequences; nearly 40% were seen once. The sequence was collected from a human donor with aplastic anemia. The chain joins TRBV7-2 to TRBJ2-2, with D possibly matching TRBD2 (5 bases). Sequencing was performed on sorted CD4+, CD8+, or CD8+CD57+ T cells (not recorded which) from PBMCs. CDR3 DNA: TGTGCCAGCAGCTTAGTGAGAGGGCACACCGGGGAGCTGTTTTTT. This translates into CASSLVRGHTGELFF.